This entry describes one T cell receptor (beta chain). Its antigen is currently unknown. This entry is derived from a study of T cell responses to AZD1222 COVID-19 vaccine. General study findings and limits: CD4 TCRs covered the whole spike, strongest at regions 160-218 and 743-854.

TCRdb's table, derived via immunoSEQ multiplex PCR, lists solely in-frame clones and lacks some. This table holds 110,000 to 150,000 clones, 93% found once. The CDR3 covers 19 residues. Germline assignment: CDR1 LNHNV and CDR2 YYDKDF (reference sequence). J lost 0 bases, V lost 0 bases, and 12 bases had no gene match. The rearrangement uses TRBV15 and TRBJ2-3, with 7 bases matching TRBD2. The specimen was peripheral blood, collected on day 0 of AZD1222 vaccination. This receptor was obtained from an adult in good health. In nucleotides, the CDR3 is TGTGCCACCAGCAGAGATTATGGCGGGAGCGGTACTAGCACAGATACGCAGTATTTT. It specifies CATSRDYGGSGTSTDTQYF.